This T cell receptor beta chain appears in the sequencing data of a study of T cell responses to AZD1222 COVID-19 vaccine. Clones were sequenced by immunoSEQ multiplex PCR, and TCRdb holds only the in-frame ones, with some missing. The data show roughly 100,000 clones, with roughly 87% seen just once and approximately 15% held by the top ten. The ends lost 0 bases at V and 5 bases at J; junction bases unmatched: 1. The germline gives CDR1 SGHRS, CDR2 YFSETQ. This CDR3 is 14 amino acids long. The chain uses TRBV5-1 and TRBJ2-3, with 9 bases that match TRBD1. The receptor was isolated from an adult in good health. The sequenced sample was peripheral blood, obtained on day 0 of AZD1222 vaccination. The CDR3 nucleotides are TGCGCCAGCAGCTTGGGACAGGGGGAAGATACGCAGTATTTT. It codes for CASSLGQGEDTQYF.